This TCR beta chain comes out of a study of blood T cell repertoires in COVID-19. On the study more broadly: COVID-19 samples from acute and convalescent phases originated in the United States, Italy and Spain.

This CDR3 has 16 residues. V dropped 0 bases and J dropped 3; count of bases not matched to a gene: 3. CDR1 SEHNR and CDR2 FQNEAQ come from the germline V gene (reference sequence). Sequencing used immunoSEQ multiplex PCR; TCRdb keeps in-frame clones, though not all of them. Here the sample spans about 190,000 clones, around 84% being singletons. This clone was detected many times. This rearrangement joins TRBV7-9 to TRBJ1-4; 8 nucleotides agree with TRBD1. The TCR was taken from a human donor in a cohort sampled during active COVID-19. Sequencing was carried out using peripheral blood. The CDR3 nucleotides are TGTGCCAGCAGCTTAGCGAAGACAGGGGCTAATGAAAAACTGTTTTTT. Translation gives CASSLAKTGANEKLFF.